These 3 T cell receptor beta chains originate from one sample sequenced in a study of T cell responses to AZD1222 COVID-19 vaccine. Profiled with immunoSEQ multiplex PCR; TCRdb holds only in-frame clones, not every one. This table has 150,000 to 200,000 clones, approximately 90% appearing once. Material: peripheral blood, obtained 28 days after the second dose of the MenACWY control vaccine. The origin of the receptors is an adult who received the MenACWY meningococcal vaccine as a control.

V usage is TRBV15 and J usage is TRBJ1-2, with D possibly TRBD1 on 5 matching bases. V was shortened by 3 bases and J by 3 bases, with 14 bases between the two germline ends. Looked up from germline, CDR1 is LNHNV and CDR2 is YYDKDF (reference sequence). The CDR3 contains 15 residues. CDR3 in amino acids: CATSRVGTADYGYTF. The CDR3 DNA reads TGTGCCACCAGCAGGGTCGGGACCGCTGACTATGGCTACACCTTC.

The chain combines TRBV11-2 with TRBJ2-1; weak D call: TRBD2 (6 bases). CDR1 and CDR2 (germline): SGHAT, FQNNGV. CDR3 length: 17 amino acids. The ends were cut back, 0 bases at V and 0 bases at J, with 12 bases in the middle. CDR3 residues: CASSLDSLGGSYNEQFF. In DNA form, the CDR3 reads TGTGCCAGCAGCTTAGATTCCCTGGGGGGCTCCTACAATGAGCAGTTCTTC.

The chain has TRBV19 and TRBJ2-2; TRBD1 matches 10 bases. Germline V gene lookup returns CDR1 LNHDA and CDR2 SQIVND (reference sequence). The junction had 3 bases not matched to a gene; V was cut back by 3 bases and J by 5 bases. The CDR3 is 15 amino acids. In nucleotides, the CDR3 is TGTGCCAGTAGTATGGGACAGGGGACGACCGGGGAGCTGTTTTTT. Translation gives CASSMGQGTTGELFF.